The 31 T cell receptor beta chains in this list originate from one sample, sequenced in a study of STAT5B mutations in CD4+ large granular lymphocyte leukemia. The data were produced by immunoSEQ multiplex PCR, yet TCRdb's version contains in-frame clones alone and is incomplete. Of over 20,000 clones listed, 81% are singletons. Sequences were obtained from CD4+ T cells from blood buffy coats. Source of these receptors: a human donor in good health.

This chain links TRBV10-3 with TRBJ1-1; TRBD1 matches at 7 bases. CDR1 and CDR2 (germline): ENHRY, SYGVKD. This CDR3 is built from 13 residues. Trimming took 7 bases from V and 6 from J; bases not matched to a gene: 8. The CDR3 spells CAIKEGQSAEAFF. The CDR3, as DNA: TGTGCCATCAAAGAGGGACAGTCGGCTGAAGCTTTCTTT.

The chain carries TRBV7-2 and TRBJ1-1; 7 bases are a match to TRBD1. Germline lookup yields CDR1 SGHTA and CDR2 FQGNSA. The J segment lost 7 bases and the V segment lost 5 bases, leaving 13 bases of the junction unmatched. The length of the CDR3 is 15 residues. The CDR3 protein is CASSPKSPTGLEAFF. DNA of the CDR3: TGTGCCAGCAGCCCGAAGAGCCCGACAGGGCTTGAAGCTTTCTTT.

The rearrangement links TRBV15 to TRBJ1-2; D gene unclear. CDR3 length: 15 residues. Between the trimmed V and J ends, which lost 0 bases and 4 bases, there was a span of 12 bases. The V gene's germline CDR1 is LNHNV and CDR2 YYDKDF (reference sequence). The CDR3 DNA follows: TGTGCCACCAGCAGAGATATGGGGTCAGGCTATGGCTACACCTTC. Its protein product is CATSRDMGSGYGYTF.

CDR3 sequence (DNA): TGTGCCAGCAGCTTAGATGGCCGAGGCTCCTACGAGCAGTACTTC. It is translated as CASSLDGRGSYEQYF. The chain links TRBV11-3 to TRBJ2-7; D gene uncertain. Trimming pared 0 bases from V and 0 bases from J, leaving 9 bases between. The CDR3 is 15 amino acids. Germline CDR1 is SGHNT and CDR2 is YENEEA.

V is TRBV6-1 and J is TRBJ1-5; D unresolved. This CDR3 has 15 residues. Looked up from germline, CDR1 is MNHNS and CDR2 is SASEGT. The V end was cut by 6 bases, the J end by 1 base, with 13 bases between. The CDR3 loop is CASSPTIGSNQPQHF. In DNA form, the CDR3 reads TGTGCCAGCAGCCCGACAATCGGGAGCAATCAGCCCCAGCATTTT.

The genes are TRBV7-9 and TRBJ2-1; D not resolved. The CDR3 contains 14 residues. The V and J ends lost 2 bases and 5 bases respectively, with 10 bases between them. The V gene's germline CDR1 is SEHNR and CDR2 FQNEAQ (reference sequence). In DNA form, the CDR3 reads TGTGCCAGCAGCTTATGGGGTTCCAACAATGAGCAGTTCTTC. Protein product: CASSLWGSNNEQFF.

The chain joins TRBV11-2 to TRBJ2-3; D may match TRBD1 or TRBD2 (5 bases each). This CDR3 is built from 15 residues. CDR1 and CDR2 from the germline V gene are SGHAT and FQNNGV. V was cut by 1 base and J by 2 bases, with 10 bases left in between. The CDR3 DNA follows: TGTGCCAGCAGCTTAGTAATAGGGACCACAGATACGCAGTATTTT. Translation gives CASSLVIGTTDTQYF. Looking up the rest from reference TRBV11-2 and TRBJ2-3 gives the full variable domain: EAGVAQSPRYKIIEKRQSVAFWCNPISGHATLYWYQQILGQGPKLLIQFQNNGVVDDSQLPKDRFSAERLKGVDSTLKIQPAKLEDSAVYLCASSLVIGTTDTQYFGPGTRLTVL.

CDR3: CASSEYSASTDTQYF. CDR3 in DNA: TGTGCCAGCAGTGAATACAGTGCTAGCACAGATACGCAGTATTTT. J is TRBJ2-3 and V is TRBV6-1; D gene ambiguous. The length of the CDR3 is 15 residues. CDR1 is MNHNS, CDR2 SASEGT, per germline. V was trimmed by 2 bases and J by 0 bases, leaving 9 bases between them.

The chain has TRBV2 and TRBJ1-2, with 9 bases aligning to TRBD1. From germline, CDR1 is SNHLY and CDR2 FYNNEI. The CDR3 runs 14 residues. J lost 4 bases, V lost 7 bases, and 7 bases had no gene match. CDR3 DNA sequence: TGTGCCAGCACCTTGACAGGGGGAGTCTATGGCTACACCTTC. The encoded protein is CASTLTGGVYGYTF.

The chain joins TRBV21-1 to TRBJ2-7. TRBV21-1 is an annotated pseudogene. The CDR3 runs 15 residues. The CDR3: CASSKRDRPSYEQYV. Written as DNA, the CDR3 is TGTGCCAGCAGCAAAAGGGACCGACCCTCCTACGAGCAGTACGTC.

The V and J genes are TRBV28 and TRBJ1-4, with D possibly being TRBD1 (5 bases). V was shortened by 2 bases and J by 4 bases, with 14 bases between the two germline ends. The CDR3 loop spans 16 amino acids. Germline values: CDR1 MDHEN, CDR2 SYDVKM. CDR3 in DNA: TGTGCCAGCAGTTTACTGGGCGGGGCGGGTAATGAAAAACTGTTTTTT. This encodes CASSLLGGAGNEKLFF.

This clone was observed once. This chain joins TRBV9 and TRBJ2-3; the D gene is possibly TRBD2 (6 bases). CDR1 and CDR2 (germline): SGDLS, YYNGEE. The V and J ends lost 2 bases and 2 bases respectively, with 30 bases between them. This CDR3 has 21 amino acids. DNA of the CDR3: TGTGCCAGCAGCGTTGGAAAGGTGGGAGGCGTTCTCCTCCGGGTCACAGATACGCAGTATTTT. Amino acid sequence: CASSVGKVGGVLLRVTDTQYF.

The CDR3 protein is CASGLVPDFPEQYF. CDR3 DNA sequence: TGTGCTAGTGGTTTGGTACCTGATTTCCCCGAGCAGTACTTC. The chain carries TRBV12-5 and TRBJ2-7; D not resolved. V gave up 0 bases and J gave up 6 bases, with 12 bases separating them. This CDR3 has 14 amino acids. Looked up from germline, CDR1 is LGHNT and CDR2 is FRNRAP.

To note about this clone: This CDR3 is also generated by other DNA sequences in the sample. V and J are TRBV12-5 and TRBJ2-3, with a possible D match to TRBD1 (6 bases). CDR3 length: 14 residues. CDR1 and CDR2 (germline): LGHNT, FRNRAP. Trimming cost V 1 base and J 3 bases, with 8 bases left between them. The CDR3 reads CASGLGQATDTQYF. For the CDR3, the DNA is TGTGCTAGTGGTTTGGGACAGGCGACAGATACGCAGTATTTT.

The chain uses TRBV6-6 and TRBJ1-1; D may be TRBD1 (5 bases). CDR3 size: 13 residues. The germline V and J ends were trimmed by 4 bases and 7 bases, with 13 bases remaining between them. CDR1 and CDR2 (germline): MNHNY, SVGAGI (reference sequence). The DNA of the CDR3 is TGTGCCAGCAGTTCCAGCGGGGGTCTTGAAGCTTTCTTT. It translates to CASSSSGGLEAFF.

V and J are TRBV11-2 and TRBJ1-1, with 7 bases lining up with TRBD1. This CDR3 is built from 14 residues. Trimming removed 0 bases from V and 12 bases from J; junction bases left unmatched: 10. The germline V gene has CDR1 SGHAT and CDR2 FQNNGV. CDR3 nucleotides: TGTGCCAGCAGCTTAGAGTCAGACAGGGTAAGGACTTTCTTT. It codes for CASSLESDRVRTFF.

This clone was counted a single time. The chain uses TRBV5-4 and TRBJ2-1; 11 bases are a match to TRBD1. Trimming cost V 3 bases and J 6 bases; bases outside gene matches: 8. The CDR3 has 16 residues. Germline values: CDR1 SGHNT, CDR2 YYREEE (reference sequence). The CDR3 bases are TGTGCCAGCAGCTCCGCGGGGGGGACAGGGGGCAATGAGCAGTTCTTC. Amino acid sequence: CASSSAGGTGGNEQFF.

This sequence joins TRBV6-5 and TRBJ2-3; 8 positions agree with TRBD2. This CDR3 is built from 15 residues. After removal of 0 bases from V and 4 bases from J, the junction contained 3 bases not matched to a gene. Germline lookup yields CDR1 MNHEY and CDR2 SVGAGI. This chain's CDR3 is CASSYSRGAPDTQYF. CDR3 DNA sequence: TGTGCCAGCAGTTACTCGCGGGGGGCCCCAGATACGCAGTATTTT.

Only a few counts were recorded for this clone. This sequence joins TRBV7-9 and TRBJ2-1; D ambiguous. CDR1 is SEHNR, CDR2 FQNEAQ, per germline (reference sequence). Trimming removed 3 bases from V and 6 bases from J, with 12 bases in between. There are 14 residues in the CDR3. The CDR3 bases are TGTGCCAGCAGCTTCTCGCACTCACCCAATGAGCAGTTCTTC. The encoded protein is CASSFSHSPNEQFF.

This clone was observed a handful of times. At one of its ends the junction is not consistent with the germline gene, which may arise from a read error. The chain uses TRBV4-1 and TRBJ2-1, with 10 bases fitting TRBD2. Germline V gene sequence: CDR1 MGHRA, CDR2 YSYEKL. CDR3 size: 17 residues. For the CDR3, the DNA is TGCGCCAGCAGACAAGGAGGGCTAGCGGGGGTCAAGGATGAGCAGTTCTTC. Its protein is CASRQGGLAGVKDEQFF.

V usage is TRBV29-1 and J usage is TRBJ2-5; tentatively, D is TRBD1 (6 bases). The length of the CDR3 is 13 residues. The V and J ends lost 3 bases and 2 bases respectively, with 10 bases between them. Germline V CDR1 and CDR2: SQVTM, ANQGSEA. The CDR3 reads CSVDPGAQETQYF. The CDR3 bases are TGCAGCGTTGACCCAGGGGCTCAAGAGACCCAGTACTTC.

The chain uses TRBV5-1 and TRBJ1-2, with 10 positions matching TRBD1. Germline lookup yields CDR1 SGHRS and CDR2 YFSETQ. V lost 3 bases to trimming and J lost 6 bases; unmatched junction nucleotides: 5. This CDR3 contains 14 residues. The DNA of the CDR3 is TGCGCCAGCAGCTGGGACAGGGGAAGAGATGGCTACACCTTC. Amino acid sequence: CASSWDRGRDGYTF.

The chain couples TRBV11-2 to TRBJ2-7; tentatively, D is TRBD1 (5 bases). Trimming stripped 1 base from V and 1 base from J, with 17 bases between. The germline V gene has CDR1 SGHAT and CDR2 FQNNGV. This CDR3 contains 17 residues. The CDR3 is CASSLAYRQGISYEQYV. CDR3 bases: TGTGCCAGCAGCTTAGCATATCGGCAGGGTATTTCCTACGAGCAGTACGTC.

The V gene is TRBV7-9, the J gene TRBJ1-5; D gene ambiguous. V lost 5 bases and J 4 bases, leaving 9 bases between the germline ends. CDR1 is SEHNR, CDR2 FQNEAQ, per germline (reference sequence). This CDR3 contains 13 residues. This CDR3 is CASSPEENQPQHF. The CDR3 bases are TGTGCCAGCAGCCCGGAGGAGAATCAGCCCCAGCATTTT. The variable domain in full, completed from reference TRBV7-9 and TRBJ1-5, reads DTGVSQNPRHKITKRGQNVTFRCDPISEHNRLYWYRQTLGQGPEFLTYFQNEAQLEKSRLLSDRFSAERPKGSFSTLEIQRTEQGDSAMYLCASSPEENQPQHFGDGTRLSIL.

V is TRBV27 and J is TRBJ1-4; D is undetermined. Per germline, CDR1 MNHEY and CDR2 SMNVEV (reference sequence). The CDR3 is made up of 15 amino acids. Trimming cost V 4 bases and J 0 bases, with 9 bases left between them. The CDR3 spells CASSSTPATNEKLFF. The DNA of the CDR3 is TGTGCCAGCAGTTCGACCCCTGCAACTAATGAAAAACTGTTTTTT.

V gene TRBV4-3 combines with J gene TRBJ2-3, with D possibly being TRBD2 (5 bases). CDR1 and CDR2 from the germline V gene are LGHNA and YSLEER. Trimming stripped 0 bases from V and 0 bases from J, with 10 bases between. The CDR3 is 16 amino acids. DNA for the CDR3: TGCGCCAGCAGCCAAGAGAGCGGTTTTAGCACAGATACGCAGTATTTT. It translates to CASSQESGFSTDTQYF.

This clone was counted once. V gene TRBV7-2 combines with J gene TRBJ1-2; D is unresolved. Trimming stripped 4 bases from V and 5 bases from J, with 8 bases between. The CDR3 is made up of 12 amino acids. CDR1 and CDR2 (germline): SGHTA, FQGNSA. The CDR3 DNA sequence: TGTGCCAGCAGCTCACCTGGATATGGCTACACCTTC. Its protein product is CASSSPGYGYTF.

This sequence joins TRBV5-1 and TRBJ2-1; 13 nucleotides match TRBD2. Per the germline V gene, CDR1 is SGHRS and CDR2 is YFSETQ. Unmatched junction bases numbered 7, after V lost 0 bases and J lost 7 bases. There are 17 residues in the CDR3. The CDR3 reads CASSLVGTSGTGNEQFF. The CDR3 DNA reads as TGCGCCAGCAGCTTGGTCGGGACTAGCGGGACCGGGAATGAGCAGTTCTTC. Together with reference TRBV5-1 and TRBJ2-1, the CDR3 gives the full variable domain: KAGVTQTPRYLIKTRGQQVTLSCSPISGHRSVSWYQQTPGQGLQFLFEYFSETQRNKGNFPGRFSGRQFSNSRSEMNVSTLELGDSALYLCASSLVGTSGTGNEQFFGPGTRLTVL.

This chain joins TRBV6-1 and TRBJ2-3; D not certain. Germline V CDR1 and CDR2: MNHNS, SASEGT. V was trimmed by 4 bases and J by 0 bases, leaving 2 bases between them. The CDR3 is made up of 12 amino acids. CDR3 nucleotide sequence: TGTGCCAGCAGTGCTAGCACAGATACGCAGTATTTT. Encoded protein: CASSASTDTQYF.

The chain combines TRBV5-1 with TRBJ2-2; the D gene is possibly TRBD1 (6 bases). The CDR3 is 15 residues long. Germline V gives CDR1 SGHRS, CDR2 YFSETQ. V gave up 4 bases and J gave up 6 bases, with 16 bases separating them. In DNA, the CDR3 is TGCGCCAGCAGCCGCACAGCCCAGGGGTCCGGGGAGCTGTTTTTT. Translation gives CASSRTAQGSGELFF.

The J gene is TRBJ1-1, the V gene TRBV7-9; TRBD1 agrees at 8 bases. After removal of 0 bases from V and 3 bases from J, the junction contained 3 bases not matched to a gene. Germline loops: CDR1 SEHNR, CDR2 FQNEAQ (reference sequence). This CDR3 is 15 amino acids long. CDR3 sequence reads: CASSLAGRGHTEAFF. The CDR3 region has the DNA TGTGCCAGCAGCTTAGCGGGCAGGGGGCACACTGAAGCTTTCTTT.